Presented here are 14 T cell receptor beta chains from one specimen sequenced in a study of T-cell reconstitution after alpha-beta-depleted transplantation in children. Unique molecular identifiers were built into the TCRbeta library. One entry per CDR3 protein, called by TCRdb with MiXCR from the PCR reads. The profile shows about 360,000 distinct CDR3 sequences, 13% of them singletons. The sequences come from PBMCs, collected from the stem cell graft. These receptors came from a human donor who donated a stem cell graft to a child with Fanconi anemia.

In its sample, this clonotype was seen many times. The rearrangement uses TRBV12-3 or TRBV12-4 and TRBJ1-2; D is perhaps TRBD1 (6 bases). CDR3 length: 15 amino acids. Trimming removed 2 bases from V and 4 bases from J, with 14 bases in between. The CDR3 reads CASSLTGTGIYGYTF. The CDR3 region has the DNA TGTGCCAGCAGTTTAACAGGGACCGGTATCTATGGCTACACCTTC.

Only a few counts were recorded for this clonotype. This rearrangement joins TRBV15 to TRBJ1-5; D not resolved. This CDR3 spans 14 amino acids. Germline V CDR1 and CDR2: LNHNV, YYDKDF (reference sequence). V lost 1 base and J 5 bases, leaving 9 bases between the germline ends. CDR3: CATSRGAADQPQHF. CDR3 in DNA: TGTGCCACCAGCAGAGGGGCAGCAGATCAGCCCCAGCATTTT.

This clonotype was recorded a few times. The rearrangement uses TRBV3-1 and TRBJ2-1; 10 bases map to TRBD2. The CDR3 totals 15 residues. The trim removed 2 bases at V and 7 bases at J, leaving 5 bases unmatched. Germline loops: CDR1 LGHDT, CDR2 YNNKEL (reference sequence). This CDR3 reads CASSQSTSGVNEQFF. For the CDR3, the DNA is TGTGCCAGCAGCCAATCCACTAGCGGGGTAAATGAGCAGTTCTTC.

This clonotype was counted at least ten times. The V call is TRBV7-8, the J call TRBJ2-2, with D possibly TRBD1 on 5 matching bases. The ends were cut back, 5 bases at V and 1 base at J, with 17 bases in the middle. In germline, CDR1 is SGHVS, CDR2 FQNEAQ. The CDR3 consists of 17 residues. Written as DNA, the CDR3 is TGTGCCAGCAGCCCCAACCCCAGGCAGGGGAACACCGGGGAGCTGTTTTTT. Residues: CASSPNPRQGNTGELFF. The variable domain in full, with the rest retrieved from reference TRBV7-8 and TRBJ2-2, is GAGVSQSPRYKVAKRGQDVALRCDPISGHVSLFWYQQALGQGPEFLTYFQNEAQLDKSGLPSDRFFAERPEGSVSTLKIQRTQQEDSAVYLCASSPNPRQGNTGELFFGEGSRLTVL.

This clonotype was found a few times. The chain combines TRBV28 with TRBJ2-7; D not certain. Trimming left V 2 bases short and J 4 bases short, with 9 bases between. Germline V gene sequence: CDR1 MDHEN, CDR2 SYDVKM. The length of the CDR3 is 13 residues. The CDR3 DNA reads as TGTGCCAGCAGTTTAGCTGGCAGATACGAGCAGTACGTC. Its protein is CASSLAGRYEQYV.

This clonotype has a count of ten or more. The chain employs TRBV7-2 and TRBJ2-3; weak D call: TRBD2 (5 bases). This CDR3 has 14 amino acids. V was pared by 5 bases and J by 2 bases, with 11 bases between. CDR1 is SGHTA, CDR2 FQGNSA, per germline. CDR3 sequence reads: CASSPWELTDTQYF. The CDR3 nucleotides are TGTGCCAGCAGCCCCTGGGAGCTCACAGATACGCAGTATTTT.

Many counts were recorded for this clonotype. The chain is built from TRBV12-3 or TRBV12-4 and TRBJ2-2, with D unresolved. V lost 4 bases and J lost 4, with 10 bases in between. The CDR3 has 14 amino acids. The CDR3 DNA sequence: TGTGCCAGCAGTTCCCCCCCAGGCACCGGGGAGCTGTTTTTT. It translates to CASSSPPGTGELFF.

This clonotype came up many times. The chain links TRBV9 to TRBJ2-2; tentatively, D is TRBD1 (5 bases). Germline V CDR1 and CDR2: SGDLS, YYNGEE. The V end lost 2 bases, the J end lost 4 bases, and 9 bases lay between the germline ends. The CDR3 length is 14 residues. The CDR3 nucleotides are TGTGCCAGCAGCGTTCAGGGTGGCACCGGGGAGCTGTTTTTT. Protein: CASSVQGGTGELFF.

The table lists this clonotype with many counts. The V gene is TRBV12-3 or TRBV12-4, the J gene TRBJ1-1; no clear D. Trimming pared 2 bases from V and 4 bases from J, leaving 8 bases between. The CDR3 has 13 residues. This CDR3 reads CASSLSGFTEAFF. As DNA, the CDR3 is TGTGCCAGCAGTTTAAGCGGGTTCACTGAAGCTTTCTTT.

This clonotype was detected ten times or more. The J gene is TRBJ2-1, the V gene TRBV6-1; TRBD1 aligns across 11 bases. Germline V gene sequence: CDR1 MNHNS, CDR2 SASEGT. The junction had 7 bases not matched to a gene; V was cut back by 3 bases and J by 6 bases. This CDR3 contains 16 residues. The CDR3 here is CASSDIPGTGGNEQFF. The DNA for the CDR3 is TGTGCCAGCAGTGATATTCCCGGGACAGGGGGCAATGAGCAGTTCTTC.

This clonotype was counted at least ten times. V is TRBV4-2 and J is TRBJ2-3; D may be TRBD1 (6 bases). The CDR3 length is 15 residues. Germline CDR1 LGHNA, CDR2 YNFKEQ. Trimming pared 3 bases from V and 0 bases from J, leaving 10 bases between. The CDR3 protein is CASSHGQPSTDTQYF. The CDR3 nucleotides are TGTGCCAGCAGCCACGGACAGCCGAGCACAGATACGCAGTATTTT.

This chain joins TRBV4-3 and TRBJ2-1, with D unresolved. CDR3 size: 15 residues. Trimming removed 9 bases at V and 3 bases at J, with 18 bases between. CDR1 LGHNA and CDR2 YSLEER come from the germline V gene. The CDR3 DNA is TGCGCCAGTTCCCCCCGAGTCTCACTCTACAATGAGCAGTTCTTC. Translating gives CASSPRVSLYNEQFF.

The chain recombines TRBV7-2 with TRBJ2-5; D may be TRBD2 (6 bases). Germline V lookup: CDR1 SGHTA, CDR2 FQGNSA. The CDR3 length is 13 residues. The ends were cut back, 5 bases at V and 4 bases at J, with 11 bases in the middle. CDR3 coding DNA: TGTGCCAGCAGCCGCACTAGCAGAGAGACCCAGTACTTC. Its translation is CASSRTSRETQYF.

The chain recombines TRBV29-1 with TRBJ1-2; the D is unclear. The CDR3 spans 15 residues. V lost 6 bases to trimming and J lost 1 base, with 18 bases between them. The germline V gene has CDR1 SQVTM and CDR2 ANQGSEA. CDR3 residues: CSVLSTSGGNYGYTF. CDR3 DNA: TGCAGCGTCTTAAGCACGTCAGGAGGTAACTATGGCTACACCTTC.